This TCR beta chain emerged from a study of blood T cell repertoires in COVID-19 (TCRdb year 2020). A note on the overall study: Samples from collaborators originated in the United States, Italy and Spain and spanned both the acute and convalescent phases of COVID-19. The material from the prospective study consisted of cDNA or gDNA derived from T cells, B-cell-depleted T cells, or PBMCs. The dataset comprised deeply sampled blood TCRbeta repertoires from subjects exposed to, actively infected with, or recovered from COVID-19. A freely available public database, intended as a resource for researchers studying the immune response to SARS-CoV-2, is where the repertoires were released. The samples were drawn from two sources: the first 160 participants of the ongoing ImmuneRACE study, and 1,000 to 1,500 subjects contributed by 6 global collaborators. Nearly every sample came with metadata listing a de-identified subject ID, COVID-19 status, age in years and sex. Where available, HLA class I and class II types were taken from metadata supplied by the sample provider and were not determined by assay-based typing.

As regards this clone: The antigen it binds to is not known. Qualities for individual bases were not recorded, and no much larger clone is one base off.

The immunoSEQ Assay, a bias-controlled multiplex PCR, was used to amplify TCRbeta CDR3 regions from genomic DNA. Concerning the study's data processing: The number of nucleated cells in each sample was estimated by amplification of reference gene primers within the assay. To quantify the absolute abundance of each unique TCRbeta CDR3 rearrangement, sequence reads were collapsed and filtered. For each sample, productive Simpson clonality was calculated by taking the square root of Simpson's diversity index across productive rearrangements. Imported from immuneACCESS, the table was reduced by TCRdb to in-frame sequences with V and J called. These copies leave out some clones; in studies compared against another copy, an unresolved V gene accounts for under half, and the cause of the remainder is not known. V and J calls and clone size follow that table, whereas D and trimming were derived from the DNA. The sample includes roughly 340,000 clones, with around 91% observed a single time. The leading ten clones occupy roughly 1% of the sample.

The germline V gene provides CDR1 SGHTA and CDR2 FQGTGA. V has 1 base trimmed and J has 10 bases trimmed; junction bases matching no gene number 13. Including the terminal cysteine and phenylalanine, the CDR3 comprises 17 residues. Of the read, only the CDR3 DNA is kept; its 51 bases are in frame from base 1. General findings and caveats noted by the study authors: The amount of clinical and demographic metadata varied by source and participant and was provided uncurated.

Enrolling through a virtual design, the prospective study's participants ranged in age from roughly 18 to 89 years and lived across roughly 24 United States geographic areas. In the prospective study, participants were assigned to cohorts based on the clinical history participants reported in a screening survey and a study questionnaire. Recovered participants in ImmuneRACE Cohort 3 were defined by two consecutive negative NP/OP PCR tests, clearance by a healthcare professional, or resolution of symptoms. In the prospective study, whole blood, serum and a nasopharyngeal or oropharyngeal swab were collected from each participant by mobile phlebotomists. Over a roughly 2-month period, participants in the prospective study had the option of providing additional blood draws and questionnaires. Before DNA extraction, blood samples from the prospective study were shipped at room temperature or frozen.

Sequencing was carried out using PBMCs or T cells enriched from blood (not recorded which). The source is a man younger than 35 who had recovered from COVID-19. The V and J segments used are TRBV7-3 and TRBJ2-1, with TRBD2 matching 10 junction bases. The CDR3 reads as follows: CASSLIGSGGAVDEQFF. The base sequence is TGTGCCAGCAGCTTAATAGGGAGCGGGGGGGCCGTGGACGAGCAGTTCTTC.